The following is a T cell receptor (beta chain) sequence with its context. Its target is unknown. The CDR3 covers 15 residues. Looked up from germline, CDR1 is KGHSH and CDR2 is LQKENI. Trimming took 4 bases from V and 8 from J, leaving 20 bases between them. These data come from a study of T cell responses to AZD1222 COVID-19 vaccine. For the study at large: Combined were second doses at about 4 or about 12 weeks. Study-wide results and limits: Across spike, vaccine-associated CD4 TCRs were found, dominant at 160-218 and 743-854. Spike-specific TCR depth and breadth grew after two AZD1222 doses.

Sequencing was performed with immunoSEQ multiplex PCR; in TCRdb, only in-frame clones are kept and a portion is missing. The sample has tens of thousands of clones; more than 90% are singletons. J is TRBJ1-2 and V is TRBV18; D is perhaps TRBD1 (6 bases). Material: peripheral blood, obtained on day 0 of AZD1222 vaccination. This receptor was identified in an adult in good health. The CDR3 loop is CASSRTLEGVKGYTF. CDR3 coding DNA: TGTGCCAGCTCACGGACTTTGGAGGGGGTGAAGGGCTACACCTTC. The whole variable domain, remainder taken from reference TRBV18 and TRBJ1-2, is NAGVMQNPRHLVRRRGQEARLRCSPMKGHSHVYWYRQLPEEGLKFMVYLQKENIIDESGMPKERFSAEFPKEGPSILRIQQVVRGDSAAYFCASSRTLEGVKGYTFGSGTRLTVV.